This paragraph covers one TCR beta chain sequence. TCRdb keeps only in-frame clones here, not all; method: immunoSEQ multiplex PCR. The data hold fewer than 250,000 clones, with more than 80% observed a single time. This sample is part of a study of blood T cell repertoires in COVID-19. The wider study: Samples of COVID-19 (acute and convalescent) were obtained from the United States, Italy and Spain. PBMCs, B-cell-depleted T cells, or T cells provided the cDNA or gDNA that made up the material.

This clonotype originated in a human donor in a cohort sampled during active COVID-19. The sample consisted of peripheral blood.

Here the CDR3 DNA reads TGTGCCAGGAACCCTCCGGACATCGGTAATGGAAACACCATATATTTT. Translation gives CARNPPDIGNGNTIYF. The gene calls are TRBV19 and TRBJ1-3, with D perhaps matching TRBD1 (5 bases). Trimming shortened V by 9 bases and J by 3 bases, and 21 bases separated the two germline ends. From germline, CDR1 is LNHDA and CDR2 SQIVND (reference sequence). The CDR3 totals 16 residues. Full variable domain (remainder filled in from reference TRBV19 and TRBJ1-3): DGGITQSPKYLFRKEGQNVTLSCEQNLNHDAMYWYRQDPGQGLRLIYYSQIVNDFQKGDIAEGYSVSREKKESFPLTVTSAQKNPTAFYLCARNPPDIGNGNTIYFGEGSWLTVV.